These 22 T cell receptor beta chains were sequenced from one sample in a study of T cell responses to AZD1222 COVID-19 vaccine. Produced via immunoSEQ multiplex PCR; TCRdb's table is partial and in-frame only. The table has under 200,000 clones, about 92% seen once. The sample here was peripheral blood, taken on day 0 of AZD1222 vaccination. The receptors originated from an adult in good health.

This clone was observed once. The gene calls are TRBV5-1 and TRBJ1-6; D gene unclear. Trimming took 4 bases from V and 7 from J, leaving 18 bases between them. The CDR3 sequence is 16 residues long. The germline V gene has CDR1 SGHRS and CDR2 YFSETQ. The CDR3 loop reads CASSQTLGINNSPLHF. The CDR3 region has the DNA TGCGCCAGCAGCCAGACCCTGGGGATCAACAATTCACCCCTCCACTTT.

In its sample, this clone was seen once. The CDR3 sequence: CASSLEGLGGNTIYF. The CDR3 bases are TGCGCCAGCAGCTTGGAAGGGTTGGGCGGAAACACCATATATTTT. This chain uses TRBV5-1 with TRBJ1-3, with D unclear. The CDR3 is 15 residues long. Germline-derived CDR1 and CDR2 are SGHRS and YFSETQ. The V gene lost 0 bases and the J gene lost 4 bases, with 11 bases spanning the gap.

In nucleotides, the CDR3 is TGTGCCAGTAGTACCCGACAGGGGGCTCGGTATGGCTACACCTTC. Encoded protein: CASSTRQGARYGYTF. The chain combines TRBV19 with TRBJ1-2; 10 bases line up with TRBD1. CDR1 is LNHDA and CDR2 is SQIVND in the germline V gene (reference sequence). This CDR3 has 15 amino acids. The V and J ends lost 4 bases and 5 bases, in that order; junction bases with no gene match: 7. The variable domain in full, with the rest retrieved from reference TRBV19 and TRBJ1-2, is DGGITQSPKYLFRKEGQNVTLSCEQNLNHDAMYWYRQDPGQGLRLIYYSQIVNDFQKGDIAEGYSVSREKKESFPLTVTSAQKNPTAFYLCASSTRQGARYGYTFGSGTRLTVV.

This chain joins TRBV15 and TRBJ2-7; possible D gene TRBD2, 5 bases. CDR1 LNHNV and CDR2 YYDKDF come from the germline V gene (reference sequence). V was clipped by 4 bases and J by 1 base, with 8 bases between them. This CDR3 comprises 13 residues. The CDR3 nucleotides read TGTGCCACCAGCATTCGGGAATCCTACGAGCAGTACTTC. Its translation: CATSIRESYEQYF.

The chain is built from TRBV4-1 and TRBJ2-7; TRBD1 matches at 12 bases. CDR1 is MGHRA and CDR2 is YSYEKL in the germline V gene. The V gene end was trimmed by 4 bases and the J gene end by 7 bases; junction bases not matched to a gene: 11. This CDR3 is built from 16 residues. The CDR3 nucleotides read TGCGCCAGCAGCCCGGGACAGGGGGCATCAATGGGGGAGCAGTACTTC. Protein product: CASSPGQGASMGEQYF.

The genes are TRBV6-5 and TRBJ2-2; D perhaps matches TRBD2 (5 bases). Germline V lookup: CDR1 MNHEY, CDR2 SVGAGI. Trimming pared 6 bases from V and 3 bases from J, leaving 14 bases between. The CDR3 runs 15 residues. CDR3 nucleotides: TGTGCCAGCAGCCCGACTACACGGGACACCGGGGAGCTGTTTTTT. This codes for CASSPTTRDTGELFF.

The rearrangement uses TRBV5-1 and TRBJ1-3, with D hard to call. V was clipped by 0 bases and J by 0 bases, with 7 bases between them. Germline values: CDR1 SGHRS, CDR2 YFSETQ. This CDR3 contains 15 residues. CDR3 DNA sequence: TGCGCCAGCAGCTTGGAAGGTTTCTCTGGAAACACCATATATTTT. Translation gives CASSLEGFSGNTIYF. The variable domain in full, with the rest retrieved from reference TRBV5-1 and TRBJ1-3, is KAGVTQTPRYLIKTRGQQVTLSCSPISGHRSVSWYQQTPGQGLQFLFEYFSETQRNKGNFPGRFSGRQFSNSRSEMNVSTLELGDSALYLCASSLEGFSGNTIYFGEGSWLTVV.

The rearrangement joins TRBV18 to TRBJ2-7; D unresolved. Germline V gene sequence: CDR1 KGHSH, CDR2 LQKENI. With 1 base removed from V and 5 bases from J, the gap between germline ends came to 15 bases. This CDR3 region has 15 residues. The CDR3 DNA reads as TGTGCCAGCTCACCACGGCAGGACGCCCGCCACGAGCAGTACTTC. It codes for CASSPRQDARHEQYF.

The chain has TRBV11-2 and TRBJ1-3; D not resolved. This CDR3 is 15 amino acids long. Looked up from germline, CDR1 is SGHAT and CDR2 is FQNNGV. Between the trimmed V and J ends, which lost 3 bases and 4 bases, there was a span of 13 bases. The CDR3 nucleotides read TGTGCCAGCAGCTTCCCCAAAAAGACGGGAAACACCATATATTTT. Protein: CASSFPKKTGNTIYF.

The CDR3 DNA reads as TGTGCCAGCAGCCCCCGTACGGGGTATAGCAATCAGCCCCAGCATTTT. Amino acid sequence: CASSPRTGYSNQPQHF. The V and J genes are TRBV28 and TRBJ1-5, with D uncertain. Trimming shortened V by 6 bases and J by 0 bases, and 15 bases separated the two germline ends. The CDR3 totals 16 residues. In germline, CDR1 is MDHEN, CDR2 SYDVKM.

There are a few counts of this clone. V is TRBV7-6 and J is TRBJ1-4; possible D gene TRBD1, 6 bases. Trimming shortened V by 3 bases and J by 8 bases, and 19 bases separated the two germline ends. Per the germline V gene, CDR1 is SGHVS and CDR2 is FNYEAQ. The CDR3 runs 16 residues. The CDR3 region is CASSFSPGLQGEKLFF. The CDR3 DNA sequence: TGTGCCAGCAGCTTCTCACCGGGACTACAGGGAGAAAAACTGTTTTTT.

This clone occurred once. This sequence joins TRBV19 and TRBJ2-1; D ambiguous. The CDR3 totals 16 residues. Trimming pared 5 bases from V and 0 bases from J, leaving 14 bases between. The germline CDR1 and CDR2 sequences are LNHDA and SQIVND (reference sequence). CDR3 protein: CASSLAALSSYNEQFF. The CDR3 DNA is TGTGCCAGTAGTTTGGCAGCCTTAAGCTCCTACAATGAGCAGTTCTTC.

The chain employs TRBV9 and TRBJ1-2; D not certain. Germline CDR1 is SGDLS and CDR2 is YYNGEE. V gave up 0 bases and J gave up 2 bases, with 5 bases separating them. The CDR3 is 13 amino acids. CDR3 nucleotides: TGTGCCAGCAGCGTAGATAGGAACTATGGCTACACCTTC. It yields the protein CASSVDRNYGYTF.

The chain is built from TRBV7-9 and TRBJ1-2; D call uncertain. CDR3 length: 10 amino acids. Germline CDR1 is SEHNR and CDR2 is FQNEAQ (reference sequence). Deletions cut 4 bases from V and 8 bases from J, with 5 bases between. CDR3 nucleotide sequence: TGTGCCAGCAGCTCCCAAGGCTACACCTTC. Translating gives CASSSQGYTF.

This chain joins TRBV19 and TRBJ2-3; TRBD2 matches 8 bases. V gave up 5 bases and J gave up 4 bases; unmatched junction bases: 8. Germline-derived CDR1 and CDR2 are LNHDA and SQIVND (reference sequence). The CDR3 contains 15 residues. The CDR3 coding sequence is TGTGCCAGTAGTCCGTTAGCGGGAATTTCAGATACGCAGTATTTT. Translated: CASSPLAGISDTQYF.

J is TRBJ1-2 and V is TRBV19, with TRBD1 as a possible D gene (6 bases). The CDR3 spans 14 residues. Per the germline V gene, CDR1 is LNHDA and CDR2 is SQIVND (reference sequence). V shed 4 bases and J shed 4 bases, with 13 bases lying between them. The CDR3 DNA sequence: TGTGCCAGTAGTAAAGACAGGCGCCGCTATGGCTACACCTTC. This sequence encodes CASSKDRRRYGYTF.

The chain is built from TRBV13 and TRBJ1-1, with D possibly matching TRBD1 (5 bases). Trimming took 3 bases from V and 1 from J, leaving 9 bases between them. This CDR3 has 14 amino acids. Germline assignment: CDR1 PRHDT and CDR2 FYEKMQ (reference sequence). CDR3 in DNA: TGTGCCAGCAGCTTGGGACGGCAGAACACTGAAGCTTTCTTT. The encoded protein is CASSLGRQNTEAFF.

The rearrangement joins TRBV30 to TRBJ2-5, with D tentatively TRBD1 or TRBD2 (5 bases each). V lost 0 bases to trimming and J lost 3 bases, with 11 bases between them. CDR1 and CDR2 (germline): GTSNPN, SVGIG (reference sequence). This CDR3 is 14 amino acids long. The CDR3 nucleotides read TGTGCCTGGAGTGTCGAACTAGGGGAAGAGACCCAGTACTTC. As protein: CAWSVELGEETQYF. The whole variable domain, filled in from reference TRBV30 and TRBJ2-5, reads SQTIHQWPATLVQPVGSPLSLECTVEGTSNPNLYWYRQAAGRGLQLLFYSVGIGQISSEVPQNLSASRPQDRQFILSSKKLLLSDSGFYLCAWSVELGEETQYFGPGTRLLVL.

A single count supports this clone. The chain has TRBV18 and TRBJ1-6; D remains unclear. CDR1 and CDR2 (germline): KGHSH, LQKENI. The V gene lost 5 bases and the J gene lost 6 bases, with 5 bases spanning the gap. There are 12 residues in the CDR3. This chain's CDR3 is CASSSTNSPLHF. CDR3 DNA: TGTGCCAGCTCATCAACTAATTCACCCCTCCACTTT.

This chain uses TRBV5-1 with TRBJ1-2, with 9 positions matching TRBD1. Germline CDR1 SGHRS, CDR2 YFSETQ. V dropped 4 bases and J dropped 8; count of bases not matched to a gene: 9. CDR3 length: 14 amino acids. The CDR3 sequence: CASSRQGTGLGYTF. The CDR3, as DNA: TGCGCCAGCAGCCGCCAGGGGACAGGGTTAGGCTACACCTTC.

V gene TRBV27 combines with J gene TRBJ2-7; D gene ambiguous. This CDR3 comprises 11 residues. V was shortened by 1 base and J by 7 bases, with 5 bases between the two germline ends. Germline values: CDR1 MNHEY, CDR2 SMNVEV (reference sequence). Written as DNA, the CDR3 is TGTGCCAGCAGTTTATTCGGGGAGCAGTACTTC. Protein sequence: CASSLFGEQYF.

V gene TRBV3-1 (or the pseudogene TRBV3-2) combines with J gene TRBJ2-7; D possibly uses TRBD1 or TRBD2 (5 bases each). The germline CDR1 and CDR2 sequences are LGHDT and YNNKEL (reference sequence). V lost 2 bases to trimming and J lost 0 bases, with 11 bases between them. The CDR3 consists of 15 residues. The CDR3: CASSQRDLRSYEQYF. The DNA for the CDR3 is TGTGCCAGCAGCCAACGGGACCTCCGCTCCTACGAGCAGTACTTC.